The rows below give T cell receptor beta chains drawn from one sample of a study of blood T cell repertoires in COVID-19. Method: immunoSEQ multiplex PCR; TCRdb's copy keeps in-frame clones and lacks some. The data show 200,000 to 300,000 clones, about four fifths seen once. Sequencing input: peripheral blood. These receptors came from an elderly woman with COVID-19, enrolled during active disease. The CDR3 runs from the conserved cysteine through the conserved F or W. The D gene is left open where the match is weak. Where a row states a size, it is once, few, many or the class of an expanded clone; other rows omit it.

size	J	D	V	length	DNA	CDR3
NA	TRBJ2-1	NA	TRBV24-1	16	TGTGCCACCAGCAACGCAGGGGTTCGCGGCTACAATGAGCAGTTCTTC	CATSNAGVRGYNEQFF
NA	TRBJ1-6	TRBD1	TRBV5-1	15	TGCGCCAGCAGCTTTAGTGCAGGGGGAAATTCACCCCTCCACTTT	CASSFSAGGNSPLHF
NA	TRBJ1-1	NA	TRBV4-1	16	TGCGCCAGCAGCCAAGAAGGTAGGGGATTGAACACTGAAGCTTTCTTT	CASSQEGRGLNTEAFF
NA	TRBJ2-1	NA	TRBV5-1	15	TGCGCCAGCAGCTTGGTAGGGGCAAATTACAATGAGCAGTTCTTC	CASSLVGANYNEQFF
NA	TRBJ2-5	TRBD2	TRBV2	15	TGTGCCAGCAGTGGTAGCGGGAGGGCCGGAGAGACCCAGTACTTC	CASSGSGRAGETQYF
once	TRBJ2-1	NA	TRBV11-3	14	TGTGCCAGCAGCCAAGGGGCACCGAGCGATGAGCAGTTCTTC	CASSQGAPSDEQFF
once	TRBJ1-5	TRBD1	TRBV5-6	15	TGTGCCAGCAGCTGGGGGGACAGGGACGATCAGCCCCAGCATTTT	CASSWGDRDDQPQHF
NA	TRBJ1-2	NA	TRBV18	13	TGTGCCAGCTCACCGACAGGCATCTATGGCTACACCTTC	CASSPTGIYGYTF
NA	TRBJ2-3	TRBD2	TRBV5-1	16	TGCGCCAGCAGCTTGGAAGGTAGCGGGGGGGTAGATACGCAGTATTTT	CASSLEGSGGVDTQYF
NA	TRBJ2-2	TRBD1	TRBV9	16	TGTGCCAGCAGCGCTCGGACAGGGGTTAACACCGGGGAGCTGTTTTTT	CASSARTGVNTGELFF
NA	TRBJ1-2	TRBD1	TRBV6-5	12	TGTGCCAGCAGGGGGACAGGGGGGCGCAAGACCTTC	CASRGTGGRKTF
NA	TRBJ2-3	TRBD2	TRBV9	19	TGTGCCAGCAGCGTAGGATTGACTAGCGGGTTATCTAGCACAGATACGCAGTATTTT	CASSVGLTSGLSSTDTQYF
NA	TRBJ1-2	TRBD1	TRBV20-1	12	TGCAGTGCTAGTTTACAGGGGCGAGGCTACACCTTC	CSASLQGRGYTF
NA	TRBJ2-5	TRBD2	TRBV3-1/TRBV3-2	17	TGTGCCAGCAGCCGAAGCGTGGTAGCGGGGGGGAGAGAGACCCAGTACTTC	CASSRSVVAGGRETQYF
few	TRBJ1-2	TRBD1	TRBV4-2	18	TGTGCCAGCAGCCAAGGTGACGTGTCGGGACAGGGTGGAGTCGGCTACACCTTC	CASSQGDVSGQGGVGYTF
NA	TRBJ1-6	NA	TRBV18	18	TGTGCCAGCTCACCAATAGCGGCAGGGAGCTCCTATAATTCACCCCTCCACTTT	CASSPIAAGSSYNSPLHF
NA	TRBJ1-1	NA	TRBV2	12	TGTGCCAGCAAGACAGTGAACACTGAAGCTTTCTTT	CASKTVNTEAFF
NA	TRBJ2-2	NA	TRBV2	14	TGTGCCAGCACCACGACAGATTACACCGGGGAGCTGTTTTTT	CASTTTDYTGELFF
once	TRBJ1-1	TRBD1	TRBV11-2	14	TGTGCCAGCAGCTTAGGAGGGGGCTTGACTGAAGCTTTCTTT	CASSLGGGLTEAFF
NA	TRBJ1-5	NA	TRBV21-1	13	TGTGCCAGCCACAGGGGGCGCCCAGGGCCCCAGCATTTT	CASHRGRPGPQHF
once	TRBJ2-7	NA	TRBV7-8	12	TGTGCCAGCAGCCCGGGAAGTTACGAGCAGTACTTC	CASSPGSYEQYF
NA	TRBJ2-5	NA	TRBV7-2	13	TGTGCCAGCAGCTTAGAAAGGGGAGAGACCCAGTACTTC	CASSLERGETQYF
NA	TRBJ1-1	TRBD1	TRBV6-5	13	TGTGCCAGCAGCGCCGCAGGGGGCACTGAAGCTTTCTTT	CASSAAGGTEAFF
NA	TRBJ1-4	NA	TRBV29-1	17	TGCAGCGTTGAGACCCAGGGAACAGGGTTTTCTAATGAAAAACTGTTTTTT	CSVETQGTGFSNEKLFF
once	TRBJ2-7	TRBD1	TRBV18	15	TGTGCCAGCTCACCATTGGGACAGGGTAGATACGAGCAGTACTTC	CASSPLGQGRYEQYF
NA	TRBJ1-1	NA	TRBV5-1	14	TGCGCCAGCAGCTTTCTACCGGGACAAGGGCAAGCTTTCTTT	CASSFLPGQGQAFF
NA	TRBJ2-2	NA	TRBV7-3	15	TGTGCCAGCAGCCCCCAGGGGGGCGTCGCCGGGGAGCTGTTTTTT	CASSPQGGVAGELFF
NA	TRBJ2-1	TRBD2	TRBV2	14	TGTGCCAGCAGGTATAGCGGGAGGGCAGATGAGCAGTTCTTC	CASRYSGRADEQFF
NA	TRBJ2-3	NA	TRBV6-5	15	TGTGCCAGCAAAAGGGGCGTTACGAACACAGATACGCAGTATTTT	CASKRGVTNTDTQYF
NA	TRBJ2-7	NA	TRBV25-1	13	TGTGCCAGCAGTGACCGTTCGGTCGACGAGCAGTACTTC	CASSDRSVDEQYF
NA	TRBJ2-5	NA	TRBV28	13	TGTGCCAGCAAAAGGGGCAGCCAAGAGACCCAGTACTTC	CASKRGSQETQYF
NA	TRBJ2-5	NA	TRBV7-2	14	TGTGCCAGCAGCCCAAAGGGGGTTCTCGAGACCCAGTACTTC	CASSPKGVLETQYF